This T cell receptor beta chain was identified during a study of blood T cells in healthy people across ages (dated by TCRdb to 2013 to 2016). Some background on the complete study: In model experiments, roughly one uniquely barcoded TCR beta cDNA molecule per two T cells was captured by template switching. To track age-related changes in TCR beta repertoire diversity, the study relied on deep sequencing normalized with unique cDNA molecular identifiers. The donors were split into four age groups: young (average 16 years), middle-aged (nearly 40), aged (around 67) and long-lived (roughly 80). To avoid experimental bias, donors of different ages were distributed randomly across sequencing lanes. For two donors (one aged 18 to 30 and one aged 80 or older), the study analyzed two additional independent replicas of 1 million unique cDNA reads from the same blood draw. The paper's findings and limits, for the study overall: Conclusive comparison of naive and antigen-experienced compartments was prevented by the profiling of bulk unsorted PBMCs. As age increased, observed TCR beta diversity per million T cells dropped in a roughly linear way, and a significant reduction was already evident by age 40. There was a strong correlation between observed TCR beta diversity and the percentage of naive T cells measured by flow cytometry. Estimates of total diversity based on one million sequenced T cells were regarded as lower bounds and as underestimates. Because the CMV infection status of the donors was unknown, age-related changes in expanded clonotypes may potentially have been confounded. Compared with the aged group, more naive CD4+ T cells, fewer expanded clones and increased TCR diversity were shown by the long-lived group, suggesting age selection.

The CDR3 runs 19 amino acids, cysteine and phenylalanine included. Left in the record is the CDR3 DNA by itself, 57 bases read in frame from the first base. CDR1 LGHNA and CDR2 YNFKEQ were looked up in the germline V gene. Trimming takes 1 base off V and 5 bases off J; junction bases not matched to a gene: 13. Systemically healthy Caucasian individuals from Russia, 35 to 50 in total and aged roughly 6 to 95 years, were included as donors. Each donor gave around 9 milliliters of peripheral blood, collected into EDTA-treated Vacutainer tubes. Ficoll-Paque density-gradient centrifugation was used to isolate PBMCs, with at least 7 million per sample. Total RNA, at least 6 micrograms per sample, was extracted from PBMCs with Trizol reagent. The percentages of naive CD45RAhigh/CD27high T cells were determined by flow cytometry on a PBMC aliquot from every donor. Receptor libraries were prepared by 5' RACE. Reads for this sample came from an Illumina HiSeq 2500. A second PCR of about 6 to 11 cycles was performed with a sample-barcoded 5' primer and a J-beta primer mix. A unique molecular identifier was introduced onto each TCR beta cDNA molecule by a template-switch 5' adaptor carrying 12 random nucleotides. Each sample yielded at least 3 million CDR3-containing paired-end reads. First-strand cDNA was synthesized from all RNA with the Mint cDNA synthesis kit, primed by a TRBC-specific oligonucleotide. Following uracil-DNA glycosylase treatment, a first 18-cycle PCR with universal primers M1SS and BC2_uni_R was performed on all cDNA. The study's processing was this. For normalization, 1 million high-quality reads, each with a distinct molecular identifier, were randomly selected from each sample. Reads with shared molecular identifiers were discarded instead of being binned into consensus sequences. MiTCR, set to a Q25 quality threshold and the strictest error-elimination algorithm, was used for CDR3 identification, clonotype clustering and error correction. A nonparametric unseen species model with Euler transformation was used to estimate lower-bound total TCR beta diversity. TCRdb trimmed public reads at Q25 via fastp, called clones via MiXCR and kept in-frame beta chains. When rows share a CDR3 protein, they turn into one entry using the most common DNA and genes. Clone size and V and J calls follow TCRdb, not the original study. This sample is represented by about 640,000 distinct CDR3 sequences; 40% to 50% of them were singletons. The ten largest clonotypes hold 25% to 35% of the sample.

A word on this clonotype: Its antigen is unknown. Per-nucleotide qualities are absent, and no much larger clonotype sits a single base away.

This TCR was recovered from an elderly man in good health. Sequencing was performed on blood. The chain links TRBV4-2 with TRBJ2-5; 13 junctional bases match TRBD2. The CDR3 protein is CASSQVTSGGLNGGETQYF. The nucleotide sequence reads TGTGCCAGCAGCCAAGTGACTAGCGGGGGGCTCAATGGCGGGGAGACCCAGTACTTC.